This TCR beta chain came from a study of beta chain features in type 1 diabetes. Study-level results: In comparison with healthy donors, patients had naive, central memory and Treg TCRB repertoires that appeared more similar. An over-representation of cells with high TCR expression could result from cDNA sequencing. In every one of the four CD4+ subsets, TCRB CDR3s were moderately but significantly shorter in Type 1 diabetes patients.

Turning to this clone: Its antigen is not known.

Per germline, CDR1 LGHNA and CDR2 YNFKEQ. The CDR3 is 15 amino acids. The V gene end was trimmed by 5 bases and the J gene end by 5 bases; junction bases not matched to a gene: 11. Expressed TCRB transcripts got sequenced, as all isolated RNA was reverse transcribed. Measured with immunoSEQ multiplex PCR; TCRdb has only the in-frame clones, and not every one. The sample carries fewer than 200,000 clones, about 9.4% recorded once. This TCR derives from a man aged 25-40 years with type 1 diabetes. The chain links TRBV4-2 to TRBJ1-1; TRBD1 matches 7 bases. Sequenced: central memory CD4+ T cells from blood. For the CDR3, the DNA is TGTGCCAGCAGCGGGAACAGGGGTTGGGAGACTGAAGCTTTCTTT. This translates into CASSGNRGWETEAFF.